The clone carrying this TCR beta chain has only a few counts. Antigen unknown. The source of the sample is a study of Graves' ophthalmopathy and Graves' hyperthyroidism. Study-wide results and limits: Detection in blood was also observed for most expanded thyroid clonotypes above 0.001 frequency.

Amplified TCR beta CDR3 regions were obtained using RNA transcripts as template. The authors performed first-round RT-PCR with HTBI primers and then a second-round multiplex PCR. TCRdb itself ran the multiplex PCR reads through MiXCR, one entry per CDR3 protein. This table holds 1 million to 1.3 million distinct CDR3 sequences, about two fifths found once. If patients had other autoimmune diseases, uncontrolled infections, pregnancy or lactation, they were excluded. Patients were diagnosed from clinical symptoms, serum thyroxine, TRAb, thyroid ultrasound and orbital computed tomography. V shed 7 bases and J 8 bases; nucleotides not matched to a gene: 22. Germline V CDR1 and CDR2: LNHDA, SQIVND (reference sequence). There are 18 residues in the CDR3.

The sequencing input was peripheral blood or thyroid tissue (not recorded which). The rearrangement uses TRBV19 and TRBJ1-2; 10 bases are a match to TRBD1. This receptor was taken from an adult man with Graves' hyperthyroidism. In nucleotides, the CDR3 is TGTGCCAGTACCGAGATTAGGGACAGGGGCCGGCCGGAAAGAGGCTACACCTTC. Residues: CASTEIRDRGRPERGYTF.